This T cell receptor (beta chain) is from a study of shared clonotypes between healthy human individuals. About the research overall: The donors, two women and three men, were aged 18 to 49.

This clone was found many times. Investigators spread the genomic DNA of each subset evenly over several immunoSEQ plates. Some clones are missing from TCRdb's copy, which holds only in-frame ones; the method was immunoSEQ multiplex PCR. The sample has fewer than 400,000 clones, roughly 70% seen once. The V end was cut by 5 bases, the J end by 8 bases, with 21 bases between. The germline gives CDR1 SGHDN, CDR2 FVKESK. The CDR3 has 16 amino acids. The source material was memory CD4+ T cells sorted from blood. Described subset: CD45RA-negative fraction. The V call is TRBV14, the J call TRBJ1-4; TRBD1 is a possible D gene (5 bases). The source of this sequence is a man aged 25-45 years in good health. This CDR3 is CASSSGLRQSREKLFF. The CDR3 coding sequence is TGTGCCAGCAGCTCGGGCCTCCGACAGTCCAGGGAAAAACTGTTTTTT.